This T cell receptor (beta chain) was profiled in a study of blood T cell repertoires in COVID-19. Trimming left V 4 bases short and J 2 bases short, with 11 bases between. This CDR3 is built from 15 residues. The germline gives CDR1 LNHDA, CDR2 SQIVND (reference sequence). Original methodology: Amplified reference gene primers provided the basis for estimating nucleated cell counts. The repertoire was sequenced with immunoSEQ multiplex PCR; TCRdb's copy has only in-frame clones and lacks some. V and J calls plus clone size are reproduced from that table; the DNA served to infer D and trimming. Of roughly 120,000 clones listed, approximately 82% are singletons.

What was sequenced was peripheral blood. This TCR was sampled from a woman older than 75 with acute or convalescent COVID-19. The V and J genes are TRBV19 and TRBJ2-2; maybe TRBD1 (5 bases). DNA for the CDR3: TGTGCCAGTAGTAGTGACAGTTATAACACCGGGGAGCTGTTTTTT. As protein: CASSSDSYNTGELFF.